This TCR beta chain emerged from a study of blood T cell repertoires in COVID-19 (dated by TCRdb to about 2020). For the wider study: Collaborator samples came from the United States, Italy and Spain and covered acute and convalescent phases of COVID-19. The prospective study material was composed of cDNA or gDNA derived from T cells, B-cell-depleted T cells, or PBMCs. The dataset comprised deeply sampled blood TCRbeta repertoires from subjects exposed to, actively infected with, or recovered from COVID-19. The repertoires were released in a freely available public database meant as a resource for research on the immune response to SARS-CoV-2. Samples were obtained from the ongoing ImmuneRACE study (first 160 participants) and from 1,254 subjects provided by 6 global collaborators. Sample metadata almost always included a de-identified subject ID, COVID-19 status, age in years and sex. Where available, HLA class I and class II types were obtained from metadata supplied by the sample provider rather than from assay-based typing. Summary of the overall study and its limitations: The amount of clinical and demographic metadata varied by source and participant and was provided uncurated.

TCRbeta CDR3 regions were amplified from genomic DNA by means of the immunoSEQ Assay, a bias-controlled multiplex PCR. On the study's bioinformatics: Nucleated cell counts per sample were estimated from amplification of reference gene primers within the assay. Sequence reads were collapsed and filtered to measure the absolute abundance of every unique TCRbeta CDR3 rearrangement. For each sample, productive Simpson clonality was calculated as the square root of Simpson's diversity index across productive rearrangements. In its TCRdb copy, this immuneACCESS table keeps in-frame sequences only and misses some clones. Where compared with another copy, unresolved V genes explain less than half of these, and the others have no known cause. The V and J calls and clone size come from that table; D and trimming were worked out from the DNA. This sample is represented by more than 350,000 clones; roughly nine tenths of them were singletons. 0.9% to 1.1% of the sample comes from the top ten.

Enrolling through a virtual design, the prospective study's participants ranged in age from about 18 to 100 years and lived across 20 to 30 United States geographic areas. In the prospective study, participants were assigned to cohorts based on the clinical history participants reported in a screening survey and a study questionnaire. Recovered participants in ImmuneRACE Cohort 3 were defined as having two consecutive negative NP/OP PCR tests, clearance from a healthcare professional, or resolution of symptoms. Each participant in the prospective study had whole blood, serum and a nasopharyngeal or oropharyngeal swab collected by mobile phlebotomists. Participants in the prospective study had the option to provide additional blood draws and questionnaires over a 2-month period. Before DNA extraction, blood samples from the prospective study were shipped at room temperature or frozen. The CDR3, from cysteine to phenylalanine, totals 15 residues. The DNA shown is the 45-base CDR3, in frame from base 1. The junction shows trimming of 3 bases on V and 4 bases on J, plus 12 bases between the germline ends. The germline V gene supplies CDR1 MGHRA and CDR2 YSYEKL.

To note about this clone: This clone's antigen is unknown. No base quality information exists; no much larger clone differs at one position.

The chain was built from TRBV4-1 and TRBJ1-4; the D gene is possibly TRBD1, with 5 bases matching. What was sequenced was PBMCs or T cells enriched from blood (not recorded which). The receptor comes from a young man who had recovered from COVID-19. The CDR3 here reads CASSQQGWGNEKLFF. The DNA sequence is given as TGCGCCAGCAGCCAGCAGGGTTGGGGTAATGAAAAACTGTTTTTT.